The 8 T cell receptor beta chains reported below all come from one sample, sequenced in a study of T cell changes during pregnancy in multiple sclerosis. Here immunoSEQ multiplex PCR was the method, and the copy in TCRdb shows in-frame clones only, minus some. Among roughly 80,000 clones listed, 90% to 95% were seen once. Source: peripheral blood, taken after pregnancy. These receptors all stem from a female donor in good health, enrolled as a control in a pregnancy study.

The V call is TRBV4-1, the J call TRBJ1-6, with D possibly matching TRBD1 (6 bases). The CDR3 totals 14 residues. Looked up from germline, CDR1 is MGHRA and CDR2 is YSYEKL. Trimming took off 4 bases at V and 6 bases at J, with 10 bases between the two ends. The CDR3 sequence is CASSPGHFNSPLHF. CDR3 DNA: TGCGCCAGCAGCCCGGGACACTTTAATTCACCCCTCCACTTT.

This clone was observed a single time. This chain connects TRBV6-4 to TRBJ2-3, with 8 bases fitting TRBD2. The CDR3 is made up of 14 amino acids. V lost 3 bases to trimming and J lost 4 bases; unmatched junction nucleotides: 3. Germline CDR1 reads MRHNA; CDR2 reads SNTAGT. CDR3 nucleotide sequence: TGTGCCAGCAGTGAGGGAGCGGGAGCAGATACGCAGTATTTT. The encoded protein is CASSEGAGADTQYF.

The rearrangement uses TRBV7-9 and TRBJ2-5, with a tentative D call TRBD2 (6 bases). Trimming took 1 base from V and 4 from J, leaving 7 bases between them. Germline CDR1 and CDR2: SEHNR and FQNEAQ (reference sequence). The CDR3 runs 13 residues. This chain's CDR3 is CASSLGLGETQYF. For the CDR3, the DNA is TGTGCCAGCAGCTTAGGACTAGGAGAGACCCAGTACTTC.

This rearrangement joins TRBV28 to TRBJ2-5; weak D call: TRBD1 (5 bases). CDR3 size: 15 residues. Germline V gives CDR1 MDHEN, CDR2 SYDVKM. Trimming removed 3 bases at V and 7 bases at J, with 18 bases between. The DNA for the CDR3 is TGTGCCAGCAGTTTCCATCCACGCCAAGGGGTGACCCAGTACTTC. Amino acid sequence: CASSFHPRQGVTQYF.

The chain is built from TRBV2 and TRBJ2-6, with D possibly TRBD1 on 5 matching bases. V was shortened by 2 bases and J by 0 bases, with 14 bases between the two germline ends. Germline V gene data show CDR1 as SNHLY and CDR2 as FYNNEI. The CDR3 runs to 18 residues. CDR3: CASSEPAGPNSGANVLTF. In nucleotides, the CDR3 is TGTGCCAGCAGTGAACCGGCAGGGCCGAACTCTGGGGCCAACGTCCTGACTTTC. Full variable domain (outside the CDR3, taken from reference TRBV2 and TRBJ2-6): EPEVTQTPSHQVTQMGQEVILRCVPISNHLYFYWYRQILGQKVEFLVSFYNNEISEKSEIFDDQFSVERPDGSNFTLKIRSTKLEDSAMYFCASSEPAGPNSGANVLTFGAGSRLTVL.

The rearrangement links TRBV7-3 to TRBJ2-2, with D possibly matching TRBD1 (5 bases). V was shortened by 5 bases and J by 0 bases, with 13 bases between the two germline ends. Per germline, CDR1 SGHTA and CDR2 FQGTGA. The CDR3 has 16 amino acids. The CDR3 bases are TGTGCCAGCAGCCTACGCCCAGGGACGAACACCGGGGAGCTGTTTTTT. Amino acid sequence: CASSLRPGTNTGELFF.

The CDR3 DNA is TGTGCCAGCAGCGGGACTGGCGGGGGTATGAATGAGCAGTTCTTC. Its protein is CASSGTGGGMNEQFF. V and J are TRBV4-2 and TRBJ2-1; 7 bases fit TRBD2. CDR1 and CDR2 from the germline V gene are LGHNA and YNFKEQ. The CDR3 length is 15 residues. The V gene end was trimmed by 5 bases and the J gene end by 7 bases; junction bases not matched to a gene: 11.

This clone was seen once. The chain combines TRBV13 with TRBJ2-7, with TRBD1 matching over 10 bases. CDR1 and CDR2 (germline): PRHDT, FYEKMQ (reference sequence). The CDR3 is made up of 17 amino acids. V trimming: 5 bases; J trimming: 5 bases; junction bases outside the gene matches: 15. In nucleotides, the CDR3 is TGTGCCAGCAGCCTCCTAGGGGGACCGGGACAGGGGAACGAGCAGTACTTC. Amino acids: CASSLLGGPGQGNEQYF.